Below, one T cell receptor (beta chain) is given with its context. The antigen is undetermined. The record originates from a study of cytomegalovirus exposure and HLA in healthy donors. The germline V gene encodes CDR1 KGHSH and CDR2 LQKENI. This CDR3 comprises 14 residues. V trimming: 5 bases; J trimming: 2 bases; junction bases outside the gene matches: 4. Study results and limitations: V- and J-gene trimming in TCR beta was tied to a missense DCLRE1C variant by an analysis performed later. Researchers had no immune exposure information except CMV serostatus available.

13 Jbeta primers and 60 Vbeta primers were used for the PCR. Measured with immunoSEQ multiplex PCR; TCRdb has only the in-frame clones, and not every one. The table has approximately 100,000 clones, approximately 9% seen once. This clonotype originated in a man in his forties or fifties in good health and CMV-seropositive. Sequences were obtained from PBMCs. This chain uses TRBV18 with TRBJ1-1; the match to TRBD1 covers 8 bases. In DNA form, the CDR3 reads TGTGCCAGCTCATTCGGACAGGGAAACACTGAAGCTTTCTTT. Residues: CASSFGQGNTEAFF.